This T cell receptor (beta chain) derives from a study of shared clonotypes between healthy human individuals. V lost 0 bases to trimming and J lost 2 bases, with 13 bases between them. CDR3 length equals 16 residues. The germline V gene has CDR1 MNHEY and CDR2 SVGAGI. Findings and caveats of the study: Donor scarcity curtailed the genetic and exposure-history diversity represented herein. Among the subsets, naive ones generally showed larger estimated richness than memory ones.

Worth noting for this clone: What it recognizes is unknown.

Produced via immunoSEQ multiplex PCR; TCRdb's table is partial and in-frame only. Among 2 million to 3 million clones, under 95% were seen once, and the ten largest hold approximately 0.37%. The sample comprised naive CD4+ T cells from PBMCs. Subset indicated: CD45RA+ positively selected. The receptor's source is a man aged 18-30 years in good health. Some clones in this sample may be carry-over from other donors' samples. V and J are TRBV6-5 and TRBJ1-1; D might be TRBD1 (6 bases). The CDR3 coding sequence is TGTGCCAGCAGTTACTCCGGGGGGGCCCGAAACACTGAAGCTTTCTTT. It yields the protein CASSYSGGARNTEAFF.